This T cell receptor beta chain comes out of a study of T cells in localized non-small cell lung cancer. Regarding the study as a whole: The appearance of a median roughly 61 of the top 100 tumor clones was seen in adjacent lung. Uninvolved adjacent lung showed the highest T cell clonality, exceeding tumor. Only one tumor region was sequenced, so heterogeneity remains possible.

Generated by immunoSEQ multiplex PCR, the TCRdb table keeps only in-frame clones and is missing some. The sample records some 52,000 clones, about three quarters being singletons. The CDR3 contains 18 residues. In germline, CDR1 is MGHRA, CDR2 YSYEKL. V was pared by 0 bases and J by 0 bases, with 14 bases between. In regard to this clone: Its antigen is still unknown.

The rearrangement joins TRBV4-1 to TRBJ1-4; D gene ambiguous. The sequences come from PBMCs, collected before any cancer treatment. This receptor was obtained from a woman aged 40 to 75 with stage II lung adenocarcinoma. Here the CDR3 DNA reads TGCGCCAGCAGCCAAGATCCACCTGGGCGTGCAACTAATGAAAAACTGTTTTTT. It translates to CASSQDPPGRATNEKLFF.